The 28 T cell receptor beta chains in this list originate from one sample, sequenced in a study of T cell responses to AZD1222 COVID-19 vaccine. Assay: immunoSEQ multiplex PCR; the TCRdb copy retains only in-frame clones and omits some. Among 97,000 or so clones, around 86% were seen once, and the ten largest hold 5%. The input for sequencing was peripheral blood, taken on day 0 of AZD1222 vaccination. The receptors stem from an adult in good health.

This clone was picked up one time. The rearrangement joins TRBV7-3 to TRBJ1-1; no reliable D call. The germline gives CDR1 SGHTA, CDR2 FQGTGA. The CDR3 is 15 amino acids. V shed 1 base and J shed 2 bases, with 11 bases lying between them. The CDR3 spells CASSLMIGGNTEAFF. The CDR3 DNA reads TGTGCCAGCAGCTTAATGATAGGAGGAAACACTGAAGCTTTCTTT.

V is TRBV30 and J is TRBJ2-7; the D gene could be TRBD1 or TRBD2 (5 bases each). Looked up from germline, CDR1 is GTSNPN and CDR2 is SVGIG (reference sequence). Trimming stripped 5 bases from V and 5 bases from J, with 13 bases between. CDR3 length: 12 residues. The DNA of the CDR3 is TGTGCCTGGGCGGGCAGGGCCCACGAGCAGTACTTC. Translated: CAWAGRAHEQYF.

This sequence joins TRBV24-1 and TRBJ1-5; tentatively, D is TRBD1 (6 bases). CDR1 is KGHDR and CDR2 is SFDVKD in the germline V gene. This CDR3 is built from 16 residues. V lost 4 bases, J lost 9 bases, and 21 bases lay in between. The CDR3 bases are TGTGCCACCAGTGACTCCCTCGGGACATGGGTTACGCCCCAGCATTTT. Amino acid sequence: CATSDSLGTWVTPQHF.

J is TRBJ2-7 and V is TRBV12-3 or TRBV12-4; the D gene is possibly TRBD1 (5 bases). V was cut by 6 bases and J by 5 bases, with 14 bases left in between. This CDR3 has 13 amino acids. The CDR3: CASSQDSINEQYF. The CDR3 region has the DNA TGTGCCAGCAGCCAAGACAGCATCAACGAGCAGTACTTC.

The chain recombines TRBV15 with TRBJ2-1, with TRBD1 matching over 10 bases. V trimming: 7 bases; J trimming: 4 bases; junction bases outside the gene matches: 4. The CDR3 spans 14 residues. In germline, CDR1 is LNHNV, CDR2 YYDKDF (reference sequence). This CDR3 is CATTRDRGYNEQFF. CDR3 DNA sequence: TGTGCCACCACCCGGGACAGGGGTTACAATGAGCAGTTCTTC.

This chain links TRBV5-4 with TRBJ2-4; unclear D gene. The V and J ends lost 3 bases and 10 bases respectively, with 8 bases between them. Germline V gene lookup returns CDR1 SGHNT and CDR2 YYREEE (reference sequence). CDR3 length: 11 amino acids. The DNA of the CDR3 is TGTGCCAGCAGCTCGAGTACGATTCAGTACTTC. It specifies CASSSSTIQYF. Full variable domain (remainder filled in from reference TRBV5-4 and TRBJ2-4): ETGVTQSPTHLIKTRGQQVTLRCSSQSGHNTVSWYQQALGQGPQFIFQYYREEENGRGNFPPRFSGLQFPNYSSELNVNALELDDSALYLCASSSSTIQYFGAGTRLSVL.

This chain uses TRBV5-4 with TRBJ2-7, with 9 bases aligning to TRBD2. The germline V gene has CDR1 SGHNT and CDR2 YYREEE (reference sequence). The V gene end was trimmed by 1 base and the J gene end by 7 bases; junction bases not matched to a gene: 9. The CDR3 runs 15 residues. The CDR3 here is CASSLSGGRAGEQYF. The CDR3 nucleotides read TGTGCCAGCAGCTTGAGTGGCGGGAGGGCAGGTGAGCAGTACTTC.

This clone was seen a single time. V usage is TRBV18 and J usage is TRBJ2-3; D remains unclear. V was clipped by 5 bases and J by 1 base, with 19 bases between them. This CDR3 is 17 amino acids long. Germline CDR1 and CDR2: KGHSH and LQKENI. The CDR3 reads CASSNVAGLGGTDTQYF. CDR3 DNA sequence: TGTGCCAGCTCAAACGTAGCCGGCCTTGGAGGCACAGATACGCAGTATTTT.

V is TRBV5-1 and J is TRBJ1-5, with TRBD1 as a possible D gene (6 bases). Trimming left V 2 bases short and J 7 bases short, with 13 bases between. CDR1 is SGHRS, CDR2 YFSETQ, per germline. The CDR3 covers 14 residues. The CDR3: CASSFKGGEQPQHF. CDR3 nucleotides: TGCGCCAGCAGCTTCAAGGGGGGGGAACAGCCCCAGCATTTT.

The CDR3 reads CASRGQGAYEKLFF. CDR3 bases: TGTGCCAGCAGGGGACAGGGGGCTTATGAAAAACTGTTTTTT. The gene calls are TRBV2 and TRBJ1-4; 12 bases map to TRBD1. Germline CDR1 is SNHLY and CDR2 is FYNNEI. The CDR3 totals 14 residues. J gave up 6 bases and V 6 bases, and 2 bases lay outside the gene matches.

The V call is TRBV5-1, the J call TRBJ1-6; TRBD1 matches 9 bases. CDR1 and CDR2 from the germline V gene are SGHRS and YFSETQ. Trimming removed 3 bases from V and 7 bases from J; junction bases left unmatched: 14. The CDR3 has 18 amino acids. The CDR3 nucleotides are TGCGCCAGCAGCTCTGGACTCCACCGGGACAGGGAGAATTCACCCCTCCACTTT. It translates to CASSSGLHRDRENSPLHF.

The chain joins TRBV12-3 or TRBV12-4 to TRBJ2-7; D may be TRBD1 (6 bases). The CDR3 consists of 13 residues. Trimming removed 1 base at V and 3 bases at J, with 7 bases between. The CDR3: CASSLVRGYEQYF. CDR3 sequence (DNA): TGTGCCAGCAGTTTAGTCAGGGGCTACGAGCAGTACTTC.

The genes are TRBV7-2 and TRBJ1-1; TRBD1 is a possible D gene (6 bases). The germline V and J ends were trimmed by 5 bases and 5 bases, with 27 bases remaining between them. CDR1 and CDR2 from the germline V gene are SGHTA and FQGNSA. CDR3 size: 18 residues. CDR3 region: CASSRPQKGGAQNTEAFF. In nucleotides, the CDR3 is TGTGCCAGCAGCCGTCCACAGAAGGGGGGGGCGCAGAATACTGAAGCTTTCTTT.

The gene calls are TRBV14 and TRBJ2-1, with 9 positions matching TRBD2. The CDR3 sequence is 17 residues long. Trimming at V came to 0 bases and at J to 4 bases, leaving 7 bases not matched to a gene. Germline values: CDR1 SGHDN, CDR2 FVKESK. DNA for the CDR3: TGTGCCAGCAGCCAAGATCTAGCGGGGAGGGGGTACAATGAGCAGTTCTTC. Amino acid sequence: CASSQDLAGRGYNEQFF.

V usage is TRBV10-3 and J usage is TRBJ1-3; D might be TRBD1 (5 bases). V lost 3 bases to trimming and J lost 1 base, with 16 bases between them. Germline values: CDR1 ENHRY, CDR2 SYGVKD. The CDR3 consists of 17 residues. CDR3 in DNA: TGTGCCATCAGTGAACCGGGACGTCCAGCGTCTGGAAACACCATATATTTT. Translating gives CAISEPGRPASGNTIYF.

CDR3 DNA: TGTGCCAGCAGTGACCAGACAGGGAAAGATTCACCCCTCCACTTT. Translating gives CASSDQTGKDSPLHF. The V call is TRBV25-1, the J call TRBJ1-6, with TRBD1 matching over 7 bases. Germline CDR1 and CDR2: MGHDK and SYGVNS. The CDR3 has 15 amino acids. V was clipped by 3 bases and J by 8 bases; unmatched bases: 7. The whole variable domain, remainder taken from reference TRBV25-1 and TRBJ1-6, is EADIYQTPRYLVIGTGKKITLECSQTMGHDKMYWYQQDPGMELHLIHYSYGVNSTEKGDLSSESTVSRIRTEHFPLTLESARPSHTSQYLCASSDQTGKDSPLHFGNGTRLTVT.

This clone was counted once. J is TRBJ1-2 and V is TRBV2, with 7 positions matching TRBD1. CDR1 is SNHLY, CDR2 FYNNEI, per germline. Trimming at V came to 4 bases and at J to 8 bases, leaving 7 bases not matched to a gene. The CDR3 has 13 residues. The DNA for the CDR3 is TGTGCCAGCAGTGCCCCAGGGGGTGGAGGCTACACCTTC. Protein sequence: CASSAPGGGGYTF.

This clone was detected a few times. CDR3 DNA: TGTGCCAGCAGCCGCGACGGGGCTGGGGCCAACGTCCTGACTTTC. Translation: CASSRDGAGANVLTF. The chain has TRBV5-4 and TRBJ2-6, with D maybe TRBD2 (5 bases). CDR1 is SGHNT, CDR2 YYREEE, per germline (reference sequence). The CDR3 sequence is 15 residues long. The germline V and J ends were trimmed by 4 bases and 2 bases, with 10 bases remaining between them.

The count of this clone is one. DNA for the CDR3: TGTGCCAGTAGTGTCCGCGGGGGCCAGTCACCCCTCCACTTT. Protein product: CASSVRGGQSPLHF. The V gene is TRBV19, the J gene TRBJ1-6; TRBD1 might be the D (6 bases). Germline V CDR1 and CDR2: LNHDA, SQIVND (reference sequence). The CDR3 runs to 14 residues. The V gene lost 5 bases and the J gene lost 10 bases, with 15 bases spanning the gap.

The gene calls are TRBV30 and TRBJ1-6, with D maybe TRBD1 (6 bases). V lost 3 bases to trimming and J lost 7 bases, with 22 bases between them. CDR1 is GTSNPN and CDR2 is SVGIG in the germline V gene (reference sequence). The CDR3 loop spans 17 amino acids. DNA for the CDR3: TGTGCCTGGAGGGCCCTAGGCTCCGGGACACGAAATTCACCCCTCCACTTT. It yields the protein CAWRALGSGTRNSPLHF.

The genes are TRBV9 and TRBJ1-6; possibly TRBD1 for D (6 bases). Germline V gene data show CDR1 as SGDLS and CDR2 as YYNGEE. This CDR3 region has 15 residues. The ends were cut back, 7 bases at V and 0 bases at J, with 11 bases in the middle. CDR3: CASSTGSSYNSPLHF. The CDR3 coding sequence is TGTGCCAGCTCGACAGGCAGCTCCTATAATTCACCCCTCCACTTT.

The chain uses TRBV5-6 and TRBJ2-5, with D perhaps TRBD2 (6 bases). The CDR3 covers 13 residues. The V end was cut by 6 bases, the J end by 1 base, with 10 bases between. The germline V gene encodes CDR1 SGHDT and CDR2 YYEEEE. Here the CDR3 reads CASTILAQETQYF. The DNA for the CDR3 is TGTGCCAGCACCATACTAGCCCAAGAGACCCAGTACTTC.

The J gene is TRBJ2-7, the V gene TRBV28; D unresolved. Trimming pared 5 bases from V and 4 bases from J, leaving 15 bases between. Germline V lookup: CDR1 MDHEN, CDR2 SYDVKM. This CDR3 is built from 14 residues. The CDR3 coding sequence is TGTGCCAGCAGTCCACCTGGGTCTACTTACGAGCAGTACTTC. Translating gives CASSPPGSTYEQYF. Supplemented by reference TRBV28 and TRBJ2-7, the full variable domain reads DVKVTQSSRYLVKRTGEKVFLECVQDMDHENMFWYRQDPGLGLRLIYFSYDVKMKEKGDIPEGYSVSREKKERFSLILESASTNQTSMYLCASSPPGSTYEQYFGPGTRLTVT.

V gene TRBV2 combines with J gene TRBJ1-2; D is perhaps TRBD1 (5 bases). V was pared by 3 bases and J by 4 bases, with 15 bases between. CDR3 size: 15 residues. Germline CDR1 SNHLY, CDR2 FYNNEI. The chain's CDR3 is CASSDTTRQGYGYTF. CDR3 in DNA: TGTGCCAGCAGTGACACGACTCGGCAGGGCTATGGCTACACCTTC.

This sequence joins TRBV2 and TRBJ2-3; 8 bases match TRBD1. Germline V gene lookup returns CDR1 SNHLY and CDR2 FYNNEI. The CDR3 extends over 15 amino acids. V shed 6 bases and J 6 bases; nucleotides not matched to a gene: 11. In nucleotides, the CDR3 is TGTGCCAGCAGGGATGGGACAGGCAGGCGGGATACGCAGTATTTT. This sequence encodes CASRDGTGRRDTQYF.

V usage is TRBV30 and J usage is TRBJ2-7, with 9 bases that match TRBD2. This CDR3 has 11 amino acids. CDR1 and CDR2 from the germline V gene are GTSNPN and SVGIG (reference sequence). The V and J ends lost 7 bases and 7 bases, in that order; junction bases with no gene match: 5. CDR3 coding DNA: TGTGCCTCAGCGGGGGGTCGGGAGCAGTACTTC. This codes for CASAGGREQYF. The full variable domain, in which reference TRBV30 and TRBJ2-7 provide the parts outside the CDR3, is SQTIHQWPATLVQPVGSPLSLECTVEGTSNPNLYWYRQAAGRGLQLLFYSVGIGQISSEVPQNLSASRPQDRQFILSSKKLLLSDSGFYLCASAGGREQYFGPGTRLTVT.

V gene TRBV28 combines with J gene TRBJ1-2; 12 positions agree with TRBD1. CDR3 length equals 16 residues. Trimming took 5 bases from V and 5 from J; bases not matched to a gene: 9. Germline-derived CDR1 and CDR2 are MDHEN and SYDVKM. The CDR3 region has the DNA TGTGCCAGCAGTACCGGGACAGGGGGCTATCGGTATGGCTACACCTTC. It translates to CASSTGTGGYRYGYTF.

This sequence joins TRBV7-8 and TRBJ2-7; weak D call: TRBD1 (7 bases). The CDR3 has 17 amino acids. Germline assignment: CDR1 SGHVS and CDR2 FQNEAQ. Trimming took off 5 bases at V and 0 bases at J, with 20 bases between the two ends. Written as DNA, the CDR3 is TGTGCCAGCAGCACTTACGTCAGGGGGGAGAGCTCCTACGAGCAGTACTTC. Translation gives CASSTYVRGESSYEQYF.